The 18 T cell receptor beta chains reported below all come from one sample, sequenced in a study of metastatic and nonmetastatic thyroid tumors. Treatment of any kind had been given to no patient before thyroid surgery. TCRdb redid the clone calls on the PCR reads using MiXCR. The sample holds around 26,000 clones, more than 12% seen once. Material: blood. The receptors shown here come from a female donor with papillary thyroid cancer or a benign thyroid nodule (not recorded which). Some clones in this sample may be carry-over from other donors' samples.

This clone has ten or more counts. The rearrangement joins TRBV28 to TRBJ1-1; perhaps TRBD1 as D (5 bases). The germline gives CDR1 MDHEN, CDR2 SYDVKM. This CDR3 spans 14 amino acids. V gave up 3 bases and J gave up 3 bases, with 11 bases separating them. The CDR3: CASSFGGVDTEAFF. The CDR3 bases are TGTGCCAGCAGTTTCGGGGGGGTAGACACTGAAGCTTTCTTT.

This clone was seen ten or more times. The V gene is TRBV6-2 or TRBV6-3, the J gene TRBJ1-1; D call uncertain. V lost 0 bases and J lost 5, with 10 bases in between. This CDR3 spans 14 amino acids. Germline CDR1 and CDR2: MNHEY and SVGEGT. As DNA, the CDR3 is TGTGCCAGCAGTTACTCAGTCGGCCCAACTGAAGCTTTCTTT. This codes for CASSYSVGPTEAFF.

By share, this clone counts as medium-sized (0.01 to 0.1%). CDR3 residues: CASTASGSGGYEQYF. CDR3 in DNA: TGTGCCAGTACGGCTAGCGGGAGTGGTGGATACGAGCAGTACTTC. The J gene is TRBJ2-7, the V gene TRBV19, with 10 bases that match TRBD2. V lost 7 bases to trimming and J lost 4 bases; unmatched junction nucleotides: 10. The CDR3 has 15 residues. CDR1 is LNHDA, CDR2 SQIVND, per germline (reference sequence).

By frequency in the sample, this clone is medium-sized (0.01 to 0.1%). V and J are TRBV6-2 or TRBV6-3 and TRBJ1-1; TRBD1 agrees at 7 bases. V dropped 0 bases and J dropped 4; count of bases not matched to a gene: 5. Per germline, CDR1 MNHEY and CDR2 SVGEGT. The CDR3 is made up of 15 amino acids. DNA of the CDR3: TGTGCCAGCAGTTACTCCGACAGGGAGGGCACTGAAGCTTTCTTT. It is translated as CASSYSDREGTEAFF.

This clone was seen at least ten times. V usage is TRBV14 and J usage is TRBJ2-7; TRBD1 matches at 10 bases. This CDR3 spans 15 amino acids. Trimming removed 3 bases from V and 2 bases from J; junction bases left unmatched: 4. Germline V lookup: CDR1 SGHDN, CDR2 FVKESK. CDR3 residues: CASSQGQGTAYEQYF. CDR3 coding DNA: TGTGCCAGCAGCCAGGGACAGGGGACAGCCTACGAGCAGTACTTC.

This clone was counted ten times or more. The chain carries TRBV28 and TRBJ2-1; D gene ambiguous. Trimming stripped 6 bases from V and 9 bases from J, with 15 bases between. Germline lookup yields CDR1 MDHEN and CDR2 SYDVKM. The CDR3 contains 13 residues. Here the CDR3 reads CASSLLPEAEQFF. CDR3 in DNA: TGTGCCAGCAGCCTATTACCTGAGGCTGAGCAGTTCTTC.

This clone was detected ten times or more. This may arise from a read error, as a much more abundant clone is one base away. This sequence joins TRBV10-1 and TRBJ2-5; perhaps TRBD1 as D (5 bases). From germline, CDR1 is WNHNN and CDR2 SYGVQD (reference sequence). This CDR3 comprises 14 residues. Trimming removed 2 bases from V and 7 bases from J, with 14 bases in between. The CDR3 protein is CASSENPWGGTQYF. In DNA, the CDR3 is TGCGCCAGCAGTGAGAACCCCTGGGGCGGGACCCAGTACTTC.

The CDR3 region has the DNA TGCAGTGCTCCTCCGACTAGCGCCTACGAGCAGTACTTC. The encoded protein is CSAPPTSAYEQYF. J is TRBJ2-7 and V is TRBV20-1, with 8 bases matching TRBD2. After removal of 5 bases from V and 2 bases from J, the junction contained 5 bases not matched to a gene. Germline loops: CDR1 DFQATT, CDR2 SNEGSKA (reference sequence). The CDR3 contains 13 residues.

In its sample, this clone was seen many times. This sequence joins TRBV5-8 and TRBJ1-5, with D unresolved. CDR3 size: 15 residues. The V gene's germline CDR1 is SGHTS and CDR2 YDEGEE. The V end lost 3 bases, the J end lost 0 bases, and 10 bases lay between the germline ends. The CDR3 DNA follows: TGTGCCAGCAGCTCCAACCGGGATAGCAATCAGCCCCAGCATTTT. Translation: CASSSNRDSNQPQHF. Variable domain in full (rest from reference TRBV5-8 and TRBJ1-5): EAGVTQSPTHLIKTRGQQATLRCSPISGHTSVYWYQQALGLGLQFLLWYDEGEERNRGNFPPRFSGRQFPNYSSELNVNALELEDSALYLCASSSNRDSNQPQHFGDGTRLSIL.

This clone qualifies as medium-sized (0.01 to 0.1%). The CDR3, as DNA: TGCGCCAGCAGCCAAGACCCGGGGGGTTGGCGTCAGCCCCAGCATTTT. The encoded protein is CASSQDPGGWRQPQHF. V is TRBV4-1 and J is TRBJ1-5, with D perhaps matching TRBD1 (5 bases). The V end lost 0 bases, the J end lost 6 bases, and 15 bases lay between the germline ends. There are 16 residues in the CDR3. Germline values: CDR1 MGHRA, CDR2 YSYEKL.

This clone has ten or more counts. This chain joins TRBV28 and TRBJ1-5; D is unresolved. The germline V gene has CDR1 MDHEN and CDR2 SYDVKM. V was pared by 3 bases and J by 1 base, with 7 bases between. The CDR3 length is 14 residues. CDR3 amino acids: CASSFMWSNQPQHF. CDR3 coding DNA: TGTGCCAGCAGTTTTATGTGGAGCAATCAGCCCCAGCATTTT.

Points on this clone: One end of the junction does not line up with germline, which may come from a read error. V usage is TRBV12-3 or TRBV12-4 and J usage is TRBJ1-1; D gene uncertain. This CDR3 has 16 residues. DNA for the CDR3: TGTGCCAGCAGTTTGGGAGGTAATACGTCGAGGACTGAAGCTCTCTTT. Its protein is CASSLGGNTSRTEALF.

CDR3 in DNA: TGCGCCAGCAGCTTGGGGCTAGCGGGAGGATCGGATGAGCAGTTCTTC. Its protein product is CASSLGLAGGSDEQFF. The genes are TRBV5-1 and TRBJ2-1; 11 bases fit TRBD2. Germline lookup yields CDR1 SGHRS and CDR2 YFSETQ. The trim removed 0 bases at V and 8 bases at J, leaving 7 bases unmatched. The CDR3 is 16 residues long.

This clone was recorded at least ten times. This chain joins TRBV10-3 and TRBJ2-1; 11 bases fit TRBD1. V was clipped by 6 bases and J by 9 bases; unmatched bases: 10. CDR3 length: 15 residues. The germline CDR1 and CDR2 sequences are ENHRY and SYGVKD. The chain's CDR3 is CAISPRGQGVTEQFF. In DNA form, the CDR3 reads TGTGCCATCAGCCCCAGGGGACAGGGGGTCACTGAGCAGTTCTTC.

The chain carries TRBV6-2 or TRBV6-3 and TRBJ2-3, with no clear D. This CDR3 contains 17 residues. Between the trimmed V and J ends, which lost 8 bases and 1 base, there was a span of 22 bases. Germline-derived CDR1 and CDR2 are MNHEY and SVGEGT. CDR3 sequence (DNA): TGTGCCAGCCGAAAGGTTAAGGGATACATTCGCACAGATACGCAGTATTTT. It specifies CASRKVKGYIRTDTQYF.

Within the sample, this clone is medium-sized. The rearrangement links TRBV4-1 to TRBJ1-6; D remains ambiguous. The CDR3 is 14 amino acids. Trimming left V 0 bases short and J 8 bases short, with 8 bases between. CDR1 and CDR2 (germline): MGHRA, YSYEKL. The CDR3 DNA reads TGCGCCAGCAGCCAAGATTTGTCCGATTCACCCCTCCACTTT. Its translation: CASSQDLSDSPLHF.

This clone was observed at least ten times. The V and J genes are TRBV28 and TRBJ2-3, with unresolved D. The V gene lost 3 bases and the J gene lost 5 bases, with 6 bases spanning the gap. The CDR3 spans 12 residues. Germline V lookup: CDR1 MDHEN, CDR2 SYDVKM. The CDR3 bases are TGTGCCAGCAGTTTCTCTCGAGATACGCAGTATTTT. Residues: CASSFSRDTQYF.

On this clone: The conserved closing phenylalanine or tryptophan is absent in this CDR3, likely reflecting a read error. This chain uses TRBV11-2 with TRBJ1-6, with D possibly being TRBD1 (5 bases). The CDR3 sequence is 16 residues long. Germline CDR1 and CDR2: SGHAT and FQNNGV. V lost 3 bases, J lost 9 bases, and 18 bases lay in between. CDR3 protein: CASSFGWGCVASPLHV. The CDR3 DNA reads as TGTGCCAGCAGCTTTGGTTGGGGCTGTGTAGCTTCACCCCTCCACGTT.